This TCR beta chain was identified in a study of TIL therapy for anti-PD-1-resistant metastatic lung cancer. Background on the study: Patients then received nivolumab; progressors got lymphodepletion, TIL and IL-2. Tumors had a median PD-L1 proportion score of about 6.6%. Most patients had lung adenocarcinoma.

The libraries were made with immunoSEQ v3. Here immunoSEQ multiplex PCR was the method, and the copy in TCRdb shows in-frame clones only, minus some. The sample has about 59,000 clones; approximately 78% are singletons. Between the trimmed V and J ends, which lost 5 bases and 3 bases, there was a span of 14 bases. The germline V gene has CDR1 SGHTA and CDR2 FQGNSA. The CDR3 length is 14 residues. Noted time point: pre-treatment sample, taken before nivolumab and TIL therapy. This sample comprised blood, obtained at baseline. The TCR originated in a person aged 25 to 80 with non-small cell lung cancer. The V gene is TRBV7-2, the J gene TRBJ2-7; TRBD2 is a possible D gene (6 bases). Written as DNA, the CDR3 is TGTGCCAGCAGCCCTCCGACTAGATACTACGAGCAGTACTTC. It specifies CASSPPTRYYEQYF.